This T cell receptor beta chain was sequenced for a study of T-cell reconstitution after alpha-beta-depleted transplantation in children. This clonotype was seen ten or more times. The target antigen is unknown. Using unique molecular identifiers, the investigators prepared the TCRbeta library. A single record per CDR3 protein comes from TCRdb applying MiXCR to the PCR reads. Among 200,000 to 300,000 distinct CDR3 sequences listed, about 23% were seen once. With V trimmed by 0 bases and J by 2 bases, 12 bases remained unmatched. Looked up from germline, CDR1 is DFQATT and CDR2 is SNEGSKA (reference sequence). The CDR3 spans 19 residues. Study-level points and caveats: The study traced high day-60 TCRbeta diversity in some patients to surviving recipient T cells and thymic progenitors.

The material was PBMCs, obtained before TCRalphabeta/CD19-depleted stem cell transplant. The sequence was collected from a girl aged 2 to 9 with Fanconi anemia, due to receive a stem cell transplant. The V gene is TRBV20-1, the J gene TRBJ2-3; 12 positions agree with TRBD2. The CDR3 sequence is CSARDRSLAGGPFTDTQYF. CDR3 DNA: TGCAGTGCTAGAGATCGTAGCCTAGCGGGAGGGCCGTTCACAGATACGCAGTATTTT.